What follows are 2 T cell receptor beta chains derived from one specimen sequenced in a study of cytomegalovirus exposure and HLA in healthy donors. The PCR made use of 60 Vbeta and 13 Jbeta primers. TCRdb's copy holds only in-frame clones and misses some; the assay was immunoSEQ multiplex PCR. The sample lists roughly 160,000 clones; about four fifths were seen once. What was sequenced was PBMCs. The receptors come from a woman aged 25 to 39 in good health and CMV-seropositive.

This chain links TRBV6-5 with TRBJ1-1, with 7 bases identical to TRBD1. V lost 4 bases and J lost 10; bases outside the gene matches: 6. The CDR3 is 12 residues long. CDR1 and CDR2 from the germline V gene are MNHEY and SVGAGI. The CDR3 nucleotides are TGTGCCAGCAGTTTCCCCACAGGGGCAGCTTTCTTT. As protein: CASSFPTGAAFF.

The table lists this clone with a few counts. This chain links TRBV29-1 with TRBJ2-1, with TRBD2 matching over 7 bases. The CDR3 loop spans 13 amino acids. Germline lookup yields CDR1 SQVTM and CDR2 ANQGSEA. V dropped 4 bases and J dropped 9; count of bases not matched to a gene: 9. CDR3 protein: CSVVRRGVGEQFF. The CDR3 nucleotides are TGCAGCGTTGTTCGCCGGGGGGTGGGTGAGCAGTTCTTC.